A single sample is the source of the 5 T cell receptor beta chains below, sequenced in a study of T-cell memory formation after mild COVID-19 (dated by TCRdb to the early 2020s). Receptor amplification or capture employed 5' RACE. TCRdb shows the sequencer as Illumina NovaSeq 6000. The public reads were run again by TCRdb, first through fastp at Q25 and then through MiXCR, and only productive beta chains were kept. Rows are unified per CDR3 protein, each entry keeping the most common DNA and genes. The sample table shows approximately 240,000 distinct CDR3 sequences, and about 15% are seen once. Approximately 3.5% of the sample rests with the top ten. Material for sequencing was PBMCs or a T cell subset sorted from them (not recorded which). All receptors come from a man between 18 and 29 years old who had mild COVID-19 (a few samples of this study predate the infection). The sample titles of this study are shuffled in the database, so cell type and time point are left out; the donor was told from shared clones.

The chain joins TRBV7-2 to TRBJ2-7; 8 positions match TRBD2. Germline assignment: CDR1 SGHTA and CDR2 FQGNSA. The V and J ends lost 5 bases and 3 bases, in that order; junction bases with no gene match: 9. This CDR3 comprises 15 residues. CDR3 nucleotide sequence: TGTGCCAGCAGCCCCCAAAGCGGGGGTATCTACGAGCAGTACTTC. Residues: CASSPQSGGIYEQYF.

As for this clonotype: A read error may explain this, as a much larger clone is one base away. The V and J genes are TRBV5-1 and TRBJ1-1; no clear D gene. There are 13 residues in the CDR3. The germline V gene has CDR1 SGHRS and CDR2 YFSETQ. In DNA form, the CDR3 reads TGCGCCAGCAGATTGGGAGCCCAGACTGAAGCTTTCTTT. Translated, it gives CASRLGAQTEAFF. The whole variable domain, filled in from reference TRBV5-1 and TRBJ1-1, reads KAGVTQTPRYLIKTRGQQVTLSCSPISGHRSVSWYQQTPGQGLQFLFEYFSETQRNKGNFPGRFSGRQFSNSRSEMNVSTLELGDSALYLCASRLGAQTEAFFGQGTRLTVV.

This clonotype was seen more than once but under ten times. The CDR3 is CASSLLAPYNEQFF. The CDR3 DNA is TGCGCCAGCAGCTTACTAGCGCCCTACAATGAGCAGTTCTTC. The gene calls are TRBV5-1 and TRBJ2-1, with 7 nucleotides matching TRBD2. The length of the CDR3 is 14 residues. Germline lookup yields CDR1 SGHRS and CDR2 YFSETQ. The junction had 1 base not matched to a gene; V was cut back by 2 bases and J by 2 bases. The complete variable domain, with remaining parts taken from reference TRBV5-1 and TRBJ2-1, reads KAGVTQTPRYLIKTRGQQVTLSCSPISGHRSVSWYQQTPGQGLQFLFEYFSETQRNKGNFPGRFSGRQFSNSRSEMNVSTLELGDSALYLCASSLLAPYNEQFFGPGTRLTVL.

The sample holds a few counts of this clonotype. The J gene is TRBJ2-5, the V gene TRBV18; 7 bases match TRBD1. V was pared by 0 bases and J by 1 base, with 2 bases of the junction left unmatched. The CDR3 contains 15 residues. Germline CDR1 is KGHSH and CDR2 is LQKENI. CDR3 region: CASSPPGQPQETQYF. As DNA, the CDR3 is TGTGCCAGCTCACCACCGGGACAGCCCCAAGAGACCCAGTACTTC.

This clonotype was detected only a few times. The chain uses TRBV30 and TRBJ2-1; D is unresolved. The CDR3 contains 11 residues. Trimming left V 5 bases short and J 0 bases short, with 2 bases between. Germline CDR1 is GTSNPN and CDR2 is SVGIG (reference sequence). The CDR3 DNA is TGTGCCTGGGACTCCTACAATGAGCAGTTCTTC. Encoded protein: CAWDSYNEQFF.